Here is one TCR beta chain with its context. The antigen remains undetermined. Germline V gene sequence: CDR1 LGHNA, CDR2 YNFKEQ. The CDR3 is 17 residues long. V shed 0 bases and J shed 0 bases, with 12 bases lying between them. Time point specified: blood 2 weeks post-SBRT. Treatment of the sample: 15 Gy SBRT to primary tumor, nephrectomy 4 weeks later. The patient's renal cell carcinoma had clear cell pathology. This sample was included in a study of radiation and T cells in renal cell carcinoma. Study overall: Nephrectomy followed 15 Gy stereotactic body radiation by 4 weeks.

Libraries were prepared by immunoSEQ multiplex PCR; TCRdb keeps only in-frame clonotypes and omits some of them. The sample lists some 150,000 clones, about 87% occurring once. Study results and limitations: In blood, top tumor clones expanded by 2 weeks, shrinking by 4. Pretreatment tumor biopsies were lacking, so baseline clonotypes are unknown.

The sequence came from a woman between 50 and 59 years old with renal cell carcinoma. Sequences were derived from blood, sampled from a patient whose treatment included radiotherapy and nephrectomy. The rearrangement links TRBV4-2 to TRBJ1-5, with D maybe TRBD1 (5 bases). This CDR3 reads CASSQEGTGYSNQPQHF. The CDR3 nucleotides read TGTGCCAGCAGCCAAGAAGGAACAGGCTATAGCAATCAGCCCCAGCATTTT.